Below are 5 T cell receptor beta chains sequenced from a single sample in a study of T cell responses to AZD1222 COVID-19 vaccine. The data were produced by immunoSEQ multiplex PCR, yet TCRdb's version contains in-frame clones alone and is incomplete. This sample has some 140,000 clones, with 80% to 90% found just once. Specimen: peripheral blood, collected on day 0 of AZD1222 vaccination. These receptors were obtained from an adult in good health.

The CDR3 region has the DNA TGTGCCACCAGCAGAGACCTATCGGGCCCCTACACTGAAGCTTTCTTT. Protein product: CATSRDLSGPYTEAFF. The genes are TRBV15 and TRBJ1-1; no firm D call. The CDR3 consists of 16 residues. The V and J ends lost 0 bases and 3 bases respectively, with 14 bases between them. From germline, CDR1 is LNHNV and CDR2 YYDKDF (reference sequence).

The CDR3 spells CASRVPGEGRNTEAFF. CDR3 in DNA: TGTGCCAGCAGGGTTCCTGGGGAGGGACGGAACACTGAAGCTTTCTTT. The chain has TRBV7-9 and TRBJ1-1, with D maybe TRBD1 (5 bases). With 6 bases removed from V and 1 base from J, the gap between germline ends came to 18 bases. Germline V CDR1 and CDR2: SEHNR, FQNEAQ (reference sequence). CDR3 length: 16 amino acids.

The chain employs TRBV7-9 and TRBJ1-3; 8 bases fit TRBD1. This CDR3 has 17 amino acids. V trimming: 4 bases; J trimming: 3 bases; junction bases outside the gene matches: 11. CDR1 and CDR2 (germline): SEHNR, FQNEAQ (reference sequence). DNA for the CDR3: TGTGCCAGCAGCTCGTACCTCTGGACAGGGCATGGAAACACCATATATTTT. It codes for CASSSYLWTGHGNTIYF.

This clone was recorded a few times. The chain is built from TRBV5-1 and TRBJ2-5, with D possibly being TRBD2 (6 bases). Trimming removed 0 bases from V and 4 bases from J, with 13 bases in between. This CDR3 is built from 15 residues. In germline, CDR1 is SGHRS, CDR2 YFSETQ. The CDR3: CASSLVASAGETQYF. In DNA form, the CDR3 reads TGCGCCAGCAGCTTGGTGGCTAGCGCTGGAGAGACCCAGTACTTC.

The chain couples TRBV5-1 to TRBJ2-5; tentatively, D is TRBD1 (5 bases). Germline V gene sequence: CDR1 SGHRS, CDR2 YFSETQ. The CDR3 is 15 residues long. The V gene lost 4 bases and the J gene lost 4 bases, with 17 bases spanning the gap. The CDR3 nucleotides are TGCGCCAGCAGCCTGGACAAAGGGAAGGGAGAGACCCAGTACTTC. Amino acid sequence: CASSLDKGKGETQYF.